Listed here is a single T cell receptor beta chain. The data belong to a study of blood T cell repertoires in COVID-19. Study as a whole: Italy, Spain and the United States were the sources of the convalescent and acute COVID-19 samples. From T cells, B-cell-depleted T cells, or PBMCs came the material, which was cDNA or gDNA.

Enrollment of patients from Seattle took place during active infection, with longitudinal follow-up. Original analysis: Amplification from reference gene primers served as the basis for estimated nucleated cell counts. TCRdb's table, derived via immunoSEQ multiplex PCR, lists solely in-frame clones and lacks some. V and J calls and clone size come straight from that table; D and trimming were deduced from the DNA. Here the sample spans some 180,000 clones, around 81% being singletons. Sequencing was carried out using peripheral blood. The TCR sequence derives from a woman aged 35 to 49 with COVID-19, enrolled during active disease.

This CDR3 is CASSIQGQINYEQYF. In DNA, the CDR3 is TGTGCCAGTAGTATCCAAGGACAGATCAACTACGAGCAGTACTTC. The chain is built from TRBV19 and TRBJ2-7, with TRBD1 as a possible D gene (6 bases). V was pared by 3 bases and J by 3 bases, with 15 bases between. The germline CDR1 and CDR2 sequences are LNHDA and SQIVND (reference sequence). The CDR3 runs 15 residues.